A single sample gave rise to the 27 T cell receptor beta chains below, sequenced in a study of blood T cell repertoires in COVID-19. The table came from immunoSEQ multiplex PCR; TCRdb's copy has only in-frame clones and leaves some out. The sample includes some 270,000 clones, approximately 81% seen only once; the top ten take about 6.9%. The specimen was PBMCs or T cells enriched from blood (not recorded which). The receptors originated from a woman between 45 and 60 years old who had been exposed to COVID-19.

The chain combines TRBV13 with TRBJ1-4; TRBD1 is a possible D gene (5 bases). Trimming left V 4 bases short and J 10 bases short, with 19 bases between. Germline V gene lookup returns CDR1 PRHDT and CDR2 FYEKMQ (reference sequence). This CDR3 contains 15 residues. The DNA of the CDR3 is TGTGCCAGCAGCTCACCCGGGGGACCTCGACGAAAACTGTTTTTT. It specifies CASSSPGGPRRKLFF. Together with reference TRBV13 and TRBJ1-4, the CDR3 gives the full variable domain: AAGVIQSPRHLIKEKRETATLKCYPIPRHDTVYWYQQGPGQDPQFLISFYEKMQSDKGSIPDRFSAQQFSDYHSELNMSSLELGDSALYFCASSSPGGPRRKLFFGSGTQLSVL.

In this sample, this clone turned up a few times. The V call is TRBV2, the J call TRBJ1-5; D might be TRBD1 (5 bases). Between the trimmed V and J ends, which lost 0 bases and 9 bases, there was a span of 9 bases. The CDR3 covers 13 residues. From germline, CDR1 is SNHLY and CDR2 FYNNEI. CDR3 sequence: CASSEARGGPQHF. In nucleotides, the CDR3 is TGTGCCAGCAGTGAAGCTAGGGGAGGGCCCCAGCATTTT.

The chain carries TRBV29-1 and TRBJ1-2; 11 bases are a match to TRBD1. Trimming removed 6 bases from V and 7 bases from J; junction bases left unmatched: 7. The CDR3 spans 13 residues. Germline lookup yields CDR1 SQVTM and CDR2 ANQGSEA. The CDR3 coding sequence is TGCAGCGTCAGGACAGGGGGCGTCTCTGGCTACACCTTC. Translation gives CSVRTGGVSGYTF.

This chain joins TRBV7-9 and TRBJ1-2; D gene unclear. Trimming stripped 8 bases from V and 0 bases from J, with 10 bases between. The V gene's germline CDR1 is SEHNR and CDR2 FQNEAQ (reference sequence). The CDR3 is made up of 13 amino acids. The CDR3 sequence is CASVKLANYGYTF. The DNA for the CDR3 is TGTGCCAGCGTCAAGTTAGCTAACTATGGCTACACCTTC.

CDR3 sequence: CASSPEGGYEQYF. DNA for the CDR3: TGTGCCAGTAGCCCAGAGGGCGGGTACGAGCAGTACTTC. This chain uses TRBV19 with TRBJ2-7, with D possibly being TRBD2 (5 bases). The germline V and J ends were trimmed by 6 bases and 4 bases, with 13 bases remaining between them. The CDR3 consists of 13 residues. Germline loops: CDR1 LNHDA, CDR2 SQIVND (reference sequence).

The gene calls are TRBV16 and TRBJ1-2, with 9 bases that match TRBD1. The CDR3 sequence is 18 residues long. The junction had 15 bases not matched to a gene; V was cut back by 2 bases and J by 5 bases. Germline assignment: CDR1 KGHSY and CDR2 FQNENV. The CDR3 bases are TGTGCCAGCAGCCAAAGACCCCCTCCGACAGGGGGAGGGTATGGCTACACCTTC. Its translation: CASSQRPPPTGGGYGYTF.

The chain recombines TRBV3-1 (or the pseudogene TRBV3-2) with TRBJ2-7, with D maybe TRBD2 (6 bases). V was trimmed by 9 bases and J by 7 bases, leaving 16 bases between them. The CDR3 loop spans 12 amino acids. CDR1 is LGHDT, CDR2 YNNKEL, per germline (reference sequence). The CDR3 loop is CARAPEGGEQYF. Written as DNA, the CDR3 is TGTGCCAGGGCCCCGGAAGGAGGGGAGCAGTACTTC.

The V and J genes are TRBV27 and TRBJ2-7; the match to TRBD1 covers 7 bases. Per the germline V gene, CDR1 is MNHEY and CDR2 is SMNVEV (reference sequence). This CDR3 is 14 amino acids long. V shed 8 bases, J shed 4 bases, and the junction held 11 bases outside the gene matches. The CDR3 loop is CASRSGTDFYEQYF. CDR3 nucleotide sequence: TGTGCCAGCCGCTCCGGGACAGATTTTTACGAGCAGTACTTC.

The gene calls are TRBV9 and TRBJ2-7; TRBD2 aligns across 9 bases. The CDR3 extends over 16 amino acids. The germline CDR1 and CDR2 sequences are SGDLS and YYNGEE. The J segment lost 7 bases and the V segment lost 3 bases, leaving 14 bases of the junction unmatched. CDR3 sequence (DNA): TGTGCCAGCAGCGGAGTGGTTAGCGGGGGAAGTGGTGAGCAGTACTTC. Its protein is CASSGVVSGGSGEQYF. The full variable domain, with the rest looked up from reference TRBV9 and TRBJ2-7, is DSGVTQTPKHLITATGQRVTLRCSPRSGDLSVYWYQQSLDQGLQFLIQYYNGEERAKGNILERFSAQQFPDLHSELNLSSLELGDSALYFCASSGVVSGGSGEQYFGPGTRLTVT.

This chain links TRBV7-9 with TRBJ2-3, with TRBD1 identical over 7 bases. The CDR3 covers 15 residues. Trimming removed 3 bases from V and 3 bases from J; junction bases left unmatched: 6. Germline CDR1 SEHNR, CDR2 FQNEAQ (reference sequence). CDR3 sequence reads: CASSFRGQITDTQYF. The CDR3 DNA reads TGTGCCAGCAGCTTTAGGGGACAGATAACAGATACGCAGTATTTT.

The genes are TRBV28 and TRBJ1-4, with D tentatively TRBD1 (5 bases). This CDR3 is 15 amino acids long. CDR1 MDHEN and CDR2 SYDVKM come from the germline V gene. The V gene lost 3 bases and the J gene lost 8 bases, with 16 bases spanning the gap. The CDR3 here is CASSLEPGGWEKLFF. DNA of the CDR3: TGTGCCAGCAGTTTGGAACCGGGGGGATGGGAAAAACTGTTTTTT.

The chain is built from TRBV4-2 and TRBJ1-1; D is possibly TRBD1 (6 bases). CDR1 LGHNA and CDR2 YNFKEQ come from the germline V gene. This CDR3 comprises 16 residues. V shed 4 bases and J shed 4 bases, with 19 bases lying between them. The CDR3 spells CASSLARGGLGTEAFF. CDR3 bases: TGTGCCAGCAGCCTCGCTCGCGGGGGCCTGGGCACTGAAGCTTTCTTT.

This chain uses TRBV28 with TRBJ1-4; D ambiguous. The germline CDR1 and CDR2 sequences are MDHEN and SYDVKM. This CDR3 is built from 15 residues. Trimming shortened V by 3 bases and J by 8 bases, and 16 bases separated the two germline ends. CDR3 DNA sequence: TGTGCCAGCAGTTTTGTCTGGGAGGGAGGCGAAAAACTGTTTTTT. Translated, it gives CASSFVWEGGEKLFF. The full variable domain, with the rest looked up from reference TRBV28 and TRBJ1-4, is DVKVTQSSRYLVKRTGEKVFLECVQDMDHENMFWYRQDPGLGLRLIYFSYDVKMKEKGDIPEGYSVSREKKERFSLILESASTNQTSMYLCASSFVWEGGEKLFFGSGTQLSVL.

The chain joins TRBV6-5 to TRBJ1-3, with 7 positions matching TRBD1. The CDR3 length is 15 residues. V trimming: 4 bases; J trimming: 0 bases; junction bases outside the gene matches: 3. Germline V gene sequence: CDR1 MNHEY, CDR2 SVGAGI. The CDR3 protein is CASSSTGFSGNTIYF. DNA for the CDR3: TGTGCCAGCAGTTCGACAGGGTTCTCTGGAAACACCATATATTTT.

This chain joins TRBV6-5 and TRBJ2-2; D is ambiguous. The CDR3 runs 14 residues. Germline lookup yields CDR1 MNHEY and CDR2 SVGAGI. Trimming took off 5 bases at V and 9 bases at J, with 16 bases between the two ends. The CDR3 loop reads CASSPTTLNRELFF. The CDR3 region has the DNA TGTGCCAGCAGTCCCACTACTCTCAACCGGGAGCTGTTTTTT.

V gene TRBV29-1 combines with J gene TRBJ1-2; 7 positions match TRBD1. Germline V CDR1 and CDR2: SQVTM, ANQGSEA. The trim removed 6 bases at V and 5 bases at J, leaving 9 bases unmatched. This CDR3 contains 13 residues. The chain's CDR3 is CSVGQAATYGYTF. In nucleotides, the CDR3 is TGCAGCGTAGGACAGGCTGCAACGTATGGCTACACCTTC.

The chain uses TRBV27 and TRBJ1-1; possible D gene TRBD1, 5 bases. The V gene's germline CDR1 is MNHEY and CDR2 SMNVEV (reference sequence). Trimming shortened V by 6 bases and J by 1 base, and 12 bases separated the two germline ends. The CDR3 runs to 14 residues. CDR3 sequence: CASSERDSNTEAFF. The DNA of the CDR3 is TGTGCCAGCAGCGAGCGGGACTCGAACACTGAAGCTTTCTTT.

V gene TRBV18 combines with J gene TRBJ2-2, with 7 bases identical to TRBD2. The CDR3 is made up of 18 amino acids. Germline V gives CDR1 KGHSH, CDR2 LQKENI. The J segment lost 4 bases and the V segment lost 3 bases, leaving 14 bases of the junction unmatched. In nucleotides, the CDR3 is TGTGCCAGCTCACCGTCGGCCCGGAGCGGGGTACTCACCGGGGAGCTGTTTTTT. This sequence encodes CASSPSARSGVLTGELFF.

The CDR3 DNA sequence: TGTGCCAGCAGCTTGGAGCAGGGGACAGATACGCAGTATTTT. Translated, it gives CASSLEQGTDTQYF. V is TRBV5-4 and J is TRBJ2-3; D may be TRBD1 (6 bases). Germline CDR1 reads SGHNT; CDR2 reads YYREEE (reference sequence). The germline V and J ends were trimmed by 0 bases and 3 bases, with 8 bases remaining between them. The CDR3 is 14 residues long.

The chain is built from TRBV5-6 and TRBJ1-1; maybe TRBD1 (6 bases). V lost 4 bases and J lost 8, with 18 bases in between. CDR3 length equals 14 residues. Germline-derived CDR1 and CDR2 are SGHDT and YYEEEE. CDR3 nucleotides: TGTGCCAGCAGCGTAGCAGGGGCCGTCCGGGAAGCTTTCTTT. This codes for CASSVAGAVREAFF.

The V call is TRBV2, the J call TRBJ1-3; 7 bases are a match to TRBD1. This CDR3 comprises 15 residues. The germline V gene encodes CDR1 SNHLY and CDR2 FYNNEI. Trimming took 5 bases from V and 1 from J; bases not matched to a gene: 5. DNA of the CDR3: TGTGCCAGCAGTTCCGGGACAGCATCTGGAAACACCATATATTTT. This sequence encodes CASSSGTASGNTIYF.

The V gene is TRBV7-9, the J gene TRBJ2-4; 8 nucleotides agree with TRBD1. The germline V gene has CDR1 SEHNR and CDR2 FQNEAQ (reference sequence). This CDR3 is built from 16 residues. V shed 1 base and J 3 bases; nucleotides not matched to a gene: 5. Here the CDR3 DNA reads TGTGCCAGCAGCTTAGGGACAGGGTTTGGCAAAAACATTCAGTACTTC. It codes for CASSLGTGFGKNIQYF. The full variable domain, in which reference TRBV7-9 and TRBJ2-4 provide the parts outside the CDR3, is DTGVSQNPRHKITKRGQNVTFRCDPISEHNRLYWYRQTLGQGPEFLTYFQNEAQLEKSRLLSDRFSAERPKGSFSTLEIQRTEQGDSAMYLCASSLGTGFGKNIQYFGAGTRLSVL.

This clone was seen just once. The rearrangement links TRBV25-1 to TRBJ1-3, with 11 bases lining up with TRBD1. The CDR3 is made up of 15 amino acids. Germline V lookup: CDR1 MGHDK, CDR2 SYGVNS. With V trimmed by 8 bases and J by 1 base, 4 bases remained unmatched. The CDR3 loop is CASSGTGGSGNTIYF. Here the CDR3 DNA reads TGTGCCAGCTCTGGGACAGGGGGGTCTGGAAACACCATATATTTT.

J is TRBJ2-1 and V is TRBV6-1; D possibly corresponds to TRBD1 (8 bases). This CDR3 is 17 amino acids long. Germline assignment: CDR1 MNHNS and CDR2 SASEGT. The V end was cut by 2 bases, the J end by 3 bases, with 17 bases between. This CDR3 reads CASSEWGGQVVYNEQFF. CDR3 sequence (DNA): TGTGCCAGCAGTGAATGGGGGGGACAGGTAGTCTACAATGAGCAGTTCTTC.

The chain carries TRBV2 and TRBJ2-3, with D tentatively TRBD1 (7 bases). V was cut by 11 bases and J by 3 bases, with 21 bases left in between. CDR1 SNHLY and CDR2 FYNNEI come from the germline V gene. The CDR3 is 15 residues long. The chain's CDR3 is CAAVEEGARTDTQYF. As DNA, the CDR3 is TGTGCCGCAGTTGAGGAGGGGGCGCGGACAGATACGCAGTATTTT.

The CDR3 bases are TGTGCCATCGGTTCCCGGGACAGGTCTAACTATGGCTACACCTTC. This encodes CAIGSRDRSNYGYTF. This sequence joins TRBV10-3 and TRBJ1-2; TRBD1 matches 8 bases. V shed 8 bases, J shed 0 bases, and the junction held 8 bases outside the gene matches. Per germline, CDR1 ENHRY and CDR2 SYGVKD. The CDR3 is 15 residues long.

The genes are TRBV12-3 or TRBV12-4 and TRBJ1-1; a possible D gene is TRBD1 (6 bases). CDR3 length: 13 residues. V shed 8 bases and J shed 1 base, with 11 bases lying between them. The CDR3 spells CASELRGNTEAFF. As DNA, the CDR3 is TGTGCCAGCGAGCTCAGGGGGAACACTGAAGCTTTCTTT.